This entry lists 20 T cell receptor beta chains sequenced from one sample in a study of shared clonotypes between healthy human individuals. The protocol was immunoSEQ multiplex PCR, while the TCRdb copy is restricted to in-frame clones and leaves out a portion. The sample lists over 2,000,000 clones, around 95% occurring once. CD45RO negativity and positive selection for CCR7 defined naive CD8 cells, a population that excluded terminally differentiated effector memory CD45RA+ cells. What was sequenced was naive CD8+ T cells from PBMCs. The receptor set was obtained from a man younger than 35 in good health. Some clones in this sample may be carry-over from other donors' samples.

CDR3 nucleotide sequence: TGTGCCAGCTTTCCTAGCGCTTTGCAAAATGAGCAGTTCTTC. This encodes CASFPSALQNEQFF. The chain couples TRBV2 to TRBJ2-1; possible D gene TRBD2, 6 bases. Germline V gene lookup returns CDR1 SNHLY and CDR2 FYNNEI. V was pared by 8 bases and J by 7 bases, with 18 bases between. This CDR3 region has 14 residues.

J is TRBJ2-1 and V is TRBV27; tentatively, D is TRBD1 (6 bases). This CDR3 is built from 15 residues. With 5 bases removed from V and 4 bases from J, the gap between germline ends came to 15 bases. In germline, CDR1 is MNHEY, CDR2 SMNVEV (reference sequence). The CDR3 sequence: CASSPRDILYNEQFF. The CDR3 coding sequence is TGTGCCAGCAGTCCCCGGGACATCTTATACAATGAGCAGTTCTTC.

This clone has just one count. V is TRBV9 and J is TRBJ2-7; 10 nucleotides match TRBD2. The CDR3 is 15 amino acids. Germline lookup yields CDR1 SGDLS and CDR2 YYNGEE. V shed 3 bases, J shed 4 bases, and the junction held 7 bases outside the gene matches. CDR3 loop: CASSAATSGFYEQYF. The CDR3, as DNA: TGTGCCAGCAGCGCCGCGACTAGCGGGTTTTACGAGCAGTACTTC.

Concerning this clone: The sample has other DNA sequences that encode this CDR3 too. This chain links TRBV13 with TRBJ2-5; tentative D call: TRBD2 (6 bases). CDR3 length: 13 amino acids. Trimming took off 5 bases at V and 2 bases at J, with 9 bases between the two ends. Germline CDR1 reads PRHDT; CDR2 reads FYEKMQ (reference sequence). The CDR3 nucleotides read TGTGCCAGCAGCCTGGGGGGTCAAGAGACCCAGTACTTC. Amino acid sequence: CASSLGGQETQYF.

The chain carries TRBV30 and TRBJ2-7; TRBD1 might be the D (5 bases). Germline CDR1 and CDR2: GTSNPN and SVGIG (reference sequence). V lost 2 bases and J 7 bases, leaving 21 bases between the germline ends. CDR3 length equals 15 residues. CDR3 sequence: CAWSINWGTDLEQYF. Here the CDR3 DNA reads TGTGCCTGGAGTATCAATTGGGGCACAGATCTGGAGCAGTACTTC.

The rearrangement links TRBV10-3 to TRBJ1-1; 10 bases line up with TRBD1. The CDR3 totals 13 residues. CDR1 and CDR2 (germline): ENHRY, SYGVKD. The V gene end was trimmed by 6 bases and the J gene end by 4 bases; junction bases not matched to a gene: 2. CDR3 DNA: TGTGCCATCAGGACAGGGGGCATCACTGAAGCTTTCTTT. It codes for CAIRTGGITEAFF.

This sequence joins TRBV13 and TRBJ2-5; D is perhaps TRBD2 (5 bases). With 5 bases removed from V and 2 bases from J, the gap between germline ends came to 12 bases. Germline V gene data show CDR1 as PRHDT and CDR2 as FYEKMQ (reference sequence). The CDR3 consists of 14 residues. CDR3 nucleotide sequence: TGTGCCAGCAGCCTACTAGGAAAACAAGAGACCCAGTACTTC. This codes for CASSLLGKQETQYF.

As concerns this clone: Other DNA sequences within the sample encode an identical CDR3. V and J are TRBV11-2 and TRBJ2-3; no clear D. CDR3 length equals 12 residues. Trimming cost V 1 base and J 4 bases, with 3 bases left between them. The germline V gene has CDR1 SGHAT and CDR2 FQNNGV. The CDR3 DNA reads TGTGCCAGCAGCTTAGTATCAGATACGCAGTATTTT. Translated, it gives CASSLVSDTQYF.

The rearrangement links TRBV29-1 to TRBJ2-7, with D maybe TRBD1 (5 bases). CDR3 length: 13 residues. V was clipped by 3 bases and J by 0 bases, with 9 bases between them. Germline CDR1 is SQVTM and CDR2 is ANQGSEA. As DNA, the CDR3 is TGCAGCGTTGAGGACAAGAGCTCCTACGAGCAGTACTTC. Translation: CSVEDKSSYEQYF.

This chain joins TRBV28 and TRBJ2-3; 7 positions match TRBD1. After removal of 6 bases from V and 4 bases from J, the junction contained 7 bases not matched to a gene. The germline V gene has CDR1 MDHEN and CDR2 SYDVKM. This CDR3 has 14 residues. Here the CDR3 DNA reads TGTGCCAGCAGCCAAGAAGGGGGCCCAGATACGCAGTATTTT. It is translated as CASSQEGGPDTQYF.

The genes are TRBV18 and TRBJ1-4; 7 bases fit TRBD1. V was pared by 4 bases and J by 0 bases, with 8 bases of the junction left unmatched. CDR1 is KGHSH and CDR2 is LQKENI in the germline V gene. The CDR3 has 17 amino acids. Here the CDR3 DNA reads TGTGCCAGCTCACTGAGACGACAGGGCGCAACTAATGAAAAACTGTTTTTT. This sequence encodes CASSLRRQGATNEKLFF.

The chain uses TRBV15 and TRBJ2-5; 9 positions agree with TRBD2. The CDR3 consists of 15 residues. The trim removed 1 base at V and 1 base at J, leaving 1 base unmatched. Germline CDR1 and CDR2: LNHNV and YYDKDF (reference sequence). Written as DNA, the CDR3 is TGTGCCACCAGCAGAGTTAGCGGGGGCCAAGAGACCCAGTACTTC. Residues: CATSRVSGGQETQYF.

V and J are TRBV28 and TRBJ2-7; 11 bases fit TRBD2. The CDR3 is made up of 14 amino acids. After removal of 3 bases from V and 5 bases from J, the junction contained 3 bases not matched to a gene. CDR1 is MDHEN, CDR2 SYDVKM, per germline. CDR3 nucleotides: TGTGCCAGCAGTTTGACTAGCGGGAACGACGAGCAGTACTTC. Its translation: CASSLTSGNDEQYF.

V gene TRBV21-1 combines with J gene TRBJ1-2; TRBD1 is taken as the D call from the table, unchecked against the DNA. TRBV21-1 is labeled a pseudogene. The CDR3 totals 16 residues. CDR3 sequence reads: CASSASRDRACYGYTF. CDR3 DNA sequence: TGTGCCAGCAGCGCATCCCGGGACAGGGCGTGCTATGGCTACACCTTC.

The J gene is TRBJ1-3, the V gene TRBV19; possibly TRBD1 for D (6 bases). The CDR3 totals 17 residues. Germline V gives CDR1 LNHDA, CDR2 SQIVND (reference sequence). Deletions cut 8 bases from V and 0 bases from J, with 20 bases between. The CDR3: CASRGRGPPSSGNTIYF. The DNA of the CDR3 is TGTGCCAGTCGGGGCAGGGGTCCTCCGAGCTCTGGAAACACCATATATTTT.

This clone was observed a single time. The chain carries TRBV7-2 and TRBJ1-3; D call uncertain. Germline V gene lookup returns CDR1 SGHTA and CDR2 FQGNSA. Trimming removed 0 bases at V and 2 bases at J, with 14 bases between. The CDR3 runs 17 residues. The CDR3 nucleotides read TGTGCCAGCAGCTTAGCCCCCGAGGCGGCCGCTGGAAACACCATATATTTT. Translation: CASSLAPEAAAGNTIYF.

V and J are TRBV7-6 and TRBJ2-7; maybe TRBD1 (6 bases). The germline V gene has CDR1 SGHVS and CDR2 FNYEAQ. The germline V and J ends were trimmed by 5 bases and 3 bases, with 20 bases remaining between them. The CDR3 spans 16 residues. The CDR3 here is CASSTKQGSSLYEQYF. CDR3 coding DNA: TGTGCCAGCAGCACAAAACAGGGTTCCTCCCTCTACGAGCAGTACTTC.

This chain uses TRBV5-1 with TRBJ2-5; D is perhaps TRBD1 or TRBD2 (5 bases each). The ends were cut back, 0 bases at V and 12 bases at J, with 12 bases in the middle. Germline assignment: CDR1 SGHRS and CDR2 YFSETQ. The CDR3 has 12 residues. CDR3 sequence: CASSLGGDPKYF. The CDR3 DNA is TGCGCCAGCAGCTTGGGTGGGGACCCGAAGTACTTC.

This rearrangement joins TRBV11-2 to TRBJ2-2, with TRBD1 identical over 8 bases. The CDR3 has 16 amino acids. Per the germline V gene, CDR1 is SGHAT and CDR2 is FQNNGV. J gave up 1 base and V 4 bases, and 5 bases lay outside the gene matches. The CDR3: CASSSRQGLNTGELFF. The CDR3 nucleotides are TGTGCCAGCAGCTCCCGACAGGGGTTGAACACCGGGGAGCTGTTTTTT.

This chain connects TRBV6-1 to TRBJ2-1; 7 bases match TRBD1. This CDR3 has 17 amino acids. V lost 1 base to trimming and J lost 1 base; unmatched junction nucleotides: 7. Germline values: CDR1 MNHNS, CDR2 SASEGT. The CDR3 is CASSEETGFLSYNEQFF. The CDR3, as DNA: TGTGCCAGCAGTGAAGAGACAGGGTTTTTATCCTACAATGAGCAGTTCTTC.